This T cell receptor beta chain derives from a study of T cell responses to AZD1222 COVID-19 vaccine. In the case of this clone: Its specificity is unknown.

Whole-study findings and limits: As reported, nearly half of all spike-specific TCRs target variant regions that are unmutated.

Measured with immunoSEQ multiplex PCR; TCRdb has only the in-frame clones, and not every one. Of roughly 50,000 clones in the sample, 70% to 90% were seen once. CDR3 length equals 16 residues. Germline V gene data show CDR1 as SGHVS and CDR2 as FQNEAQ. V was trimmed by 1 base and J by 5 bases, leaving 17 bases between them. The V and J genes are TRBV7-8 and TRBJ1-2; possibly TRBD1 for D (5 bases). The clonotype originates from an adult who received the AZD1222 COVID-19 vaccine. The source material was peripheral blood, sampled 28 days after the second AZD1222 dose. The CDR3 sequence: CASSLVGGGPGYGYTF. The CDR3 nucleotides are TGTGCCAGCAGCTTAGTCGGAGGAGGCCCAGGGTATGGCTACACCTTC.